This T cell receptor beta chain appears in the sequencing data of a study of blood T cell repertoires in COVID-19. Study-level background: COVID-19 samples collected from the United States, Italy and Spain covered acute and convalescent phases. From T cells, B-cell-depleted T cells, or PBMCs came the material, which was cDNA or gDNA.

The CDR3 sequence is 15 residues long. V shed 7 bases and J shed 1 base, with 14 bases lying between them. Germline CDR1 reads SGHTS; CDR2 reads YDEGEE. Source study methods: Researchers report that nucleated cell counts were estimated from reference gene primer amplification. Measured with immunoSEQ multiplex PCR; TCRdb has only the in-frame clones, and not every one. The DNA was the basis for D and trimming; V, J and clone size are from that table. The data hold about 160,000 clones, with roughly 79% observed a single time. The rearrangement uses TRBV5-8 and TRBJ2-2; D is unresolved. The sequenced sample was peripheral blood. This TCR derives from a woman of 80 years or more with acute or convalescent COVID-19. This CDR3 reads CASQVRYRNTGELFF. For the CDR3, the DNA is TGTGCCAGCCAAGTCCGCTACAGGAACACCGGGGAGCTGTTTTTT. The full variable domain, with the rest looked up from reference TRBV5-8 and TRBJ2-2, is EAGVTQSPTHLIKTRGQQATLRCSPISGHTSVYWYQQALGLGLQFLLWYDEGEERNRGNFPPRFSGRQFPNYSSELNVNALELEDSALYLCASQVRYRNTGELFFGEGSRLTVL.